This TCR beta chain was recorded in a study of cytomegalovirus exposure and HLA in healthy donors. The PCR employed 60 Vbeta primers together with 13 Jbeta primers. The table came from immunoSEQ multiplex PCR; TCRdb's copy has only in-frame clones and leaves some out. The data hold about 180,000 clones, with around 80% observed a single time. Germline CDR1 is SGHTA and CDR2 is FQGTGA. The CDR3 has 16 amino acids. V lost 1 base to trimming and J lost 1 base; unmatched junction nucleotides: 3. The TCR was taken from a man aged 40-50 years in good health and CMV-seronegative. V usage is TRBV7-3 and J usage is TRBJ2-3, with 9 nucleotides matching TRBD2. The sequencing input was PBMCs. The CDR3 reads CASSLMASGGTDTQYF. The CDR3 coding sequence is TGTGCCAGCAGCTTAATGGCTAGCGGGGGCACAGATACGCAGTATTTT.